The clone carrying this TCR beta chain was counted many times. Its cognate antigen is unknown. The sample comes from a study of response to subunit inactivated influenza vaccine. TCRdb itself ran the RT-PCR reads through MiXCR, one entry per CDR3 protein. The table includes about 520,000 distinct CDR3 sequences, roughly 7.9% detected once. Study-level results: There was a suggestion from the authors that each seasonal influenza vaccination recruits few new T cells.

Germline assignment: CDR1 DFQATT and CDR2 SNEGSKA (reference sequence). The CDR3 runs 14 residues. V lost 6 bases and J 2 bases, leaving 14 bases between the germline ends. This sequence originates from a man aged 50 to 75 who received an inactivated influenza vaccine. The source was PBMCs from blood, collected around 25 months after vaccination. The V call is TRBV20-1, the J call TRBJ2-1; D is perhaps TRBD2 (6 bases). The CDR3 nucleotides are TGCAGTGCCCGAGGAGGGGCTACCTACAATGAGCAGTTCTTC. This encodes CSARGGATYNEQFF.